A single sample is the source of the 2 T cell receptor beta chains below, sequenced in a study of OX40 agonist ivuxolimab in advanced cancers. Some clones are missing from TCRdb's copy, which holds only in-frame ones; the method was immunoSEQ multiplex PCR. Of tens of thousands of clones listed, approximately 87% are singletons. Sequencing used CD4+ or CD8+ T cells sorted from blood, obtained in a trial of the OX40 agonist ivuxolimab. The source is an adult with an advanced solid tumor such as melanoma, head and neck, liver or kidney cancer.

The CDR3 coding sequence is TGTGCCAGCAGCTTATGGGGGGGGGATCAGCCCCAGCATTTT. Translated, it gives CASSLWGGDQPQHF. V usage is TRBV11-2 and J usage is TRBJ1-5; D possibly corresponds to TRBD1 (5 bases). Deletions cut 2 bases from V and 5 bases from J, with 10 bases between. The length of the CDR3 is 14 residues. CDR1 is SGHAT, CDR2 FQNNGV, per germline.

The chain is built from TRBV2 and TRBJ2-2; the D gene is possibly TRBD2 (7 bases). This CDR3 contains 19 residues. The germline V gene has CDR1 SNHLY and CDR2 FYNNEI. Trimming took 7 bases from V and 0 from J, leaving 24 bases between them. This CDR3 reads CASNEEKGGLKANTGELFF. The CDR3 DNA sequence: TGTGCCAGCAACGAGGAGAAAGGGGGACTAAAGGCGAACACCGGGGAGCTGTTTTTT.